The clone carrying this TCR beta chain was recorded many times. This record comes from a study of T cells in Graves' hyperthyroidism and ophthalmopathy. About the research overall: Peripheral blood collection took place at initial diagnosis, before any treatment.

Amplified regions were TCR beta CDR3 sequences from RNA transcripts. The HTBI primer set drove a first-round RT-PCR of the TCR CDR3. Using its own MiXCR run on the multiplex PCR reads, TCRdb lists one record per CDR3 protein. The table has fewer than 600,000 distinct CDR3 sequences, about 15% seen once. This CDR3 has 13 amino acids. The V and J ends lost 0 bases and 5 bases respectively, with 7 bases between them. Germline V gives CDR1 SGHVS, CDR2 FNYEAQ. The sequence came from a woman in her late teens or twenties with Graves' hyperthyroidism. The sample comprised blood. This sequence joins TRBV7-6 and TRBJ2-5; D not certain. CDR3 sequence: CASSLAPVETQYF. CDR3 in DNA: TGTGCCAGCAGCTTAGCACCGGTCGAGACCCAGTACTTC.